This TCR beta chain appears in the sequencing data of a study of early stage breast cancer tumors. General study results and limits: Functional markers like CD4, CD8 and FOXP3 were missed in bulk sequencing.

As regards this clone: Its antigen is unidentified.

Clones were read by immunoSEQ multiplex PCR, and TCRdb kept only the in-frame ones, dropping some. Here the sample spans about 41,000 clones, approximately 72% being singletons. Germline-derived CDR1 and CDR2 are SGHVS and FQNEAQ. The J segment lost 6 bases and the V segment lost 5 bases, leaving 1 base of the junction unmatched. The CDR3 contains 12 residues. Input material: blood. The receptor comes from a person in their fifties with breast cancer. This chain links TRBV7-8 with TRBJ1-5, with TRBD1 matching 7 bases. As DNA, the CDR3 is TGTGCCAGCAGCCAGGGGGGTCAGCCCCAGCATTTT. Its translation: CASSQGGQPQHF.